The text below deals with one TCR beta chain. These data belong to a study of blood T cell repertoires in COVID-19. Study-level information: Italy, Spain and the United States were the sources of the convalescent and acute COVID-19 samples. PBMCs, B-cell-depleted T cells, or T cells provided the cDNA or gDNA that made up the material.

Original handling: Estimates of nucleated cell counts were drawn from the amplification of reference gene primers. Sequenced by immunoSEQ multiplex PCR; TCRdb stores in-frame clones only, minus some. V, J and clone size were drawn from that table, and D and trimming were deduced from the DNA. This repertoire shows about 44,000 clones, more than 70% found once; its top ten account for less than 5%. The CDR3 sequence is 19 residues long. Between the trimmed V and J ends, which lost 5 bases and 4 bases, there was a span of 27 bases. Germline V lookup: CDR1 LNHDA, CDR2 SQIVND (reference sequence). This TCR was sampled from a woman in her seventies with acute or convalescent COVID-19. The gene calls are TRBV19 and TRBJ2-1; D might be TRBD2 (5 bases). The sample consisted of peripheral blood. The CDR3 loop reads CASSVRQAGRPIPYNEQFF. In nucleotides, the CDR3 is TGTGCCAGTAGTGTCCGACAAGCTGGGAGACCCATTCCGTACAATGAGCAGTTCTTC.